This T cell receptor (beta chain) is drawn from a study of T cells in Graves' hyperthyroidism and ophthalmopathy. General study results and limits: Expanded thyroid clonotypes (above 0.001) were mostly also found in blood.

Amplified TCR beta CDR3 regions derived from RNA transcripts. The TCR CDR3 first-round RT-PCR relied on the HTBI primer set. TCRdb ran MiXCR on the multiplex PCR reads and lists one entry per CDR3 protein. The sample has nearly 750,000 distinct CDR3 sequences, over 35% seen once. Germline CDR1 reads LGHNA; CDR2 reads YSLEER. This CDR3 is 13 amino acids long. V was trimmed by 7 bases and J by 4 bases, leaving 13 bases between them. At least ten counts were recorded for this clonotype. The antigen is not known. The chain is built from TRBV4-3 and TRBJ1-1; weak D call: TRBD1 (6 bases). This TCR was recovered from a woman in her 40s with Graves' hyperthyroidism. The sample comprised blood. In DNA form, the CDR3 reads TGCGCCAGCAATCGGGGGCGAGGCACTGAAGCTTTCTTT. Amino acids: CASNRGRGTEAFF.